The rows below give T cell receptor beta chains drawn from one sample of a study of monozygotic twins with inflammatory bowel disease. TCRdb reprocessed the 5' RACE reads; each CDR3 protein has one entry and no DNA is given. This listing includes 150,000 to 200,000 distinct CDR3 sequences. The specimen was blood. These receptors came from a human donor with ulcerative colitis or Crohn's disease, or a healthy co-twin of an affected twin (not recorded which). Both conserved end residues are part of each CDR3. The order of the fields is V gene, J gene, CDR3 length, CDR3 protein.

TRBV20-1	TRBJ1-5	14	CSARVGAGNQPQHF
TRBV14	TRBJ2-7	16	CASSHPQAISVGEQYF
TRBV7-2	TRBJ1-2	12	CASSSRRYGYTF
TRBV5-6	TRBJ2-3	14	CASSPLAGADTQYF
TRBV20-1	TRBJ1-1	14	CSATPSGKGTEAFF
TRBV5-1	TRBJ2-2	14	CASSLNSNTGELFF
TRBV25-1	TRBJ2-1	14	CASSVGGPYNEQFF
TRBV5-1	TRBJ2-4	22	CASSPYSPQGQGARVAKNIQYF
TRBV7-2	TRBJ1-2	13	CASSLSEGVGYTF
TRBV7-2	TRBJ2-7	14	CASTSGGNDYEQYF
TRBV5-1	TRBJ1-1	12	CASRGGNTEAFF
TRBV20-1	TRBJ1-1	16	CSAAGGTGGMNTEAFF
TRBV30	TRBJ2-3	15	CAWSVLRGITGTQYF
TRBV5-1	TRBJ2-7	15	CASSLDGTATYEQYF
TRBV29-1	TRBJ2-3	15	CSVEDRGGGTDTQYF
TRBV28	TRBJ2-2	14	CASSSPDGTGELFF
TRBV5-1	TRBJ2-7	13	CASSFHQGYEQYF
TRBV11-2	TRBJ2-1	16	CASRPAPSGSYNEQFF
TRBV3-1	TRBJ2-3	13	CASSLLSWDTQYF
TRBV29-1	TRBJ2-7	13	CSVEGGSPHEQYF
TRBV28	TRBJ2-1	18	CASSSLTTGTLRGNEQFF
TRBV5-1	TRBJ2-5	17	CASSLEPVSPLQETQYF
TRBV6-1	TRBJ2-7	14	CASSSGSQGYEQYF